This T cell receptor beta chain stems from a study of blood T cell repertoires in COVID-19. For the study at large: Specimens from acute and convalescent COVID-19 originated in the United States, Italy and Spain. In each case, the material was cDNA or gDNA derived from T cells, B-cell-depleted T cells, or PBMCs.

This CDR3 has 14 amino acids. Germline V CDR1 and CDR2: KGHSH, LQKENI. V lost 3 bases to trimming and J lost 10 bases; unmatched junction nucleotides: 6. Original processing notes: Quantification of nucleated cells was approximated via reference gene primer amplification. Clones were sequenced by immunoSEQ multiplex PCR, and TCRdb holds only the in-frame ones, with some missing. The V and J calls and clone size were taken over from that table, and D and trimming were inferred from the DNA. The data show about 170,000 clones, 85% seen once. V and J are TRBV18 and TRBJ1-1; TRBD1 matches at 12 bases. The specimen was peripheral blood. The receptor comes from a human donor with acute or convalescent COVID-19. The donor label of this sample is uncertain. CDR3 sequence (DNA): TGTGCCAGCTCACCGGGACAGGGGGCACTCGGAGCTTTCTTT. Translation: CASSPGQGALGAFF. Based on the CDR3 plus reference TRBV18 and TRBJ1-1, the full variable domain is NAGVMQNPRHLVRRRGQEARLRCSPMKGHSHVYWYRQLPEEGLKFMVYLQKENIIDESGMPKERFSAEFPKEGPSILRIQQVVRGDSAAYFCASSPGQGALGAFFGQGTRLTVV.